The 22 T cell receptor beta chains listed next were all sequenced from one sample in a study of regulatory T cells in long-lasting Graves disease. The time point denotes: persistent/refractory GD, antithyroid drugs over 5 years with positive TRAb. Isolated PBMC RNA provided the starting material for the TCR library. Through Arm-PCR of CDR3 regions and iRepertoire HTBI primers, TCR beta libraries were built. TCRdb re-derived calls from the multiplex PCR reads in MiXCR, one entry per CDR3 protein. The sample gives about 470,000 distinct CDR3 sequences, around 20% of which show up once; 7.8% is in the top ten. The sample was peripheral blood mononuclear cells (PBMCs), taken when the disease was refractory, from a patient treated with antithyroid drugs. Receptor source: a female donor with Graves disease.

The chain couples TRBV7-8 to TRBJ2-7, with 10 bases lining up with TRBD2. The V segment lost 1 base and the J segment 3 bases; nucleotides outside the gene matches: 6. Looked up from germline, CDR1 is SGHVS and CDR2 is FQNEAQ. The CDR3 extends over 16 amino acids. Written as DNA, the CDR3 is TGTGCCAGCAGCTTAGTTCCGACTAGCGGGTTCTACGAGCAGTACTTC. It specifies CASSLVPTSGFYEQYF.

This chain connects TRBV19 to TRBJ1-4, with D unclear. CDR3 length: 14 amino acids. V shed 3 bases and J shed 5 bases, with 10 bases lying between them. Germline CDR1 and CDR2: LNHDA and SQIVND (reference sequence). DNA of the CDR3: TGTGCCAGTAGTATTCAAGGCGGGAATGAAAAACTGTTTTTT. The encoded protein is CASSIQGGNEKLFF.

As to this clonotype: A much larger clonotype is one base distant, so this may be a read error. The conserved closing phenylalanine or tryptophan is absent in this CDR3, likely reflecting a read error. J is TRBJ1-1 and V is TRBV6-6; D is ambiguous. This CDR3 has 15 amino acids. V lost 0 bases, J lost 2 bases, and 10 bases lay in between. Germline V CDR1 and CDR2: MNHNY, SVGAGI (reference sequence). In nucleotides, the CDR3 is TGTGCCAGCAGTTACTCGGGTAAACTTAACACTGAAGCTTTCCTT. Protein sequence: CASSYSGKLNTEAFL.

This clonotype showed up many times. In DNA, the CDR3 is TGTGCCAGCGGTCCCGGACAGTTGAACACTGAAGCTTTCTTT. Protein product: CASGPGQLNTEAFF. The chain is built from TRBV11-2 and TRBJ1-1, with D tentatively TRBD1 (6 bases). Looked up from germline, CDR1 is SGHAT and CDR2 is FQNNGV. Trimming left V 8 bases short and J 0 bases short, with 13 bases between. The CDR3 has 14 amino acids.

About this clonotype: With a much larger clone just one base away, this may be a read error. This rearrangement joins TRBV2 to TRBJ1-5; a weak D match, TRBD1 (5 bases). The CDR3 totals 13 residues. From germline, CDR1 is SNHLY and CDR2 FYNNEI. Trimming took off 7 bases at V and 11 bases at J, with 18 bases between the two ends. The CDR3 loop is CASTGPGGGAQHF. DNA for the CDR3: TGTGCCAGCACCGGGCCGGGGGGGGGGGCCCAGCATTTT.

This clonotype has a count of ten or more. The chain is built from TRBV2 and TRBJ1-1; D perhaps matches TRBD1 (6 bases). V lost 5 bases and J 3 bases, leaving 16 bases between the germline ends. The CDR3 consists of 15 residues. Germline lookup yields CDR1 SNHLY and CDR2 FYNNEI. This chain's CDR3 is CASSRDILGDTEAFF. The CDR3 coding sequence is TGTGCCAGCAGTCGGGACATATTAGGGGACACTGAAGCTTTCTTT. The complete variable domain, with remaining parts taken from reference TRBV2 and TRBJ1-1, reads EPEVTQTPSHQVTQMGQEVILRCVPISNHLYFYWYRQILGQKVEFLVSFYNNEISEKSEIFDDQFSVERPDGSNFTLKIRSTKLEDSAMYFCASSRDILGDTEAFFGQGTRLTVV.

Notes on this clonotype: The junction departs from the called germline gene at one end, perhaps through a read error. CDR3 sequence reads: CASSKAPPWEYMNTEAFF. CDR3 in DNA: TGTGCCAGCAGTAAAGCGCCTCCGTGGGAATATATGAACACTGAAGCTTTCTTT. The V gene is TRBV6-1, the J gene TRBJ1-1; no firm D call. The CDR3 length is 18 residues. Germline CDR1 MNHNS, CDR2 SASEGT.

The chain joins TRBV15 to TRBJ2-7, with D possibly TRBD1 on 6 matching bases. Trimming cost V 2 bases and J 0 bases, with 11 bases left between them. The CDR3 spans 15 residues. In germline, CDR1 is LNHNV, CDR2 YYDKDF (reference sequence). The CDR3 region is CATSRFDRSSYEQYF. The CDR3 nucleotides are TGTGCCACCAGCAGATTCGACAGGAGCTCCTACGAGCAGTACTTC. The full variable domain, its missing parts supplied by reference TRBV15 and TRBJ2-7, is DAMVIQNPRYQVTQFGKPVTLSCSQTLNHNVMYWYQQKSSQAPKLLFHYYDKDFNNEADTPDNFQSRRPNTSFCFLDIRSPGLGDTAMYLCATSRFDRSSYEQYFGPGTRLTVT.

This clonotype was seen a handful of times. The gene calls are TRBV25-1 and TRBJ2-7; D gene uncertain. The CDR3 is 13 amino acids. Germline CDR1 is MGHDK and CDR2 is SYGVNS. The V end was cut by 4 bases, the J end by 3 bases, with 10 bases between. CDR3 sequence reads: CASSAQVDYEQYF. CDR3 sequence (DNA): TGTGCCAGCAGTGCCCAGGTCGACTACGAGCAGTACTTC.

This clonotype was observed a handful of times. The chain recombines TRBV19 with TRBJ2-7; D ambiguous. This CDR3 comprises 13 residues. Looked up from germline, CDR1 is LNHDA and CDR2 is SQIVND (reference sequence). V lost 10 bases to trimming and J lost 2 bases, with 15 bases between them. Here the CDR3 reads CATSTGQTYEQYF. DNA for the CDR3: TGTGCCACCTCTACTGGGCAGACCTACGAGCAGTACTTC. The full variable domain, its missing parts supplied by reference TRBV19 and TRBJ2-7, is DGGITQSPKYLFRKEGQNVTLSCEQNLNHDAMYWYRQDPGQGLRLIYYSQIVNDFQKGDIAEGYSVSREKKESFPLTVTSAQKNPTAFYLCATSTGQTYEQYFGPGTRLTVT.

This chain joins TRBV2 and TRBJ1-1; D may be TRBD1 (6 bases). This CDR3 region has 15 residues. The V end was cut by 2 bases, the J end by 4 bases, with 14 bases between. The germline V gene has CDR1 SNHLY and CDR2 FYNNEI. CDR3 protein: CASSESWGLGTEAFF. The CDR3 DNA follows: TGTGCCAGCAGTGAATCATGGGGGCTGGGCACTGAAGCTTTCTTT.

This clonotype was picked up many times. The genes are TRBV12-3 or TRBV12-4 and TRBJ1-3; a weak D match, TRBD1 (5 bases). V gave up 6 bases and J gave up 0 bases, with 12 bases separating them. The CDR3 is made up of 15 amino acids. The CDR3 DNA reads TGTGCCAGCAGCAGGGCCGGGATCTCTGGAAACACCATATATTTT. Residues: CASSRAGISGNTIYF.

Turning to this clonotype: A much more abundant neighbour one base away suggests this may be a read error. This chain uses TRBV10-3 with TRBJ1-1; D gene uncertain. Germline V gives CDR1 ENHRY, CDR2 SYGVKD. The V end lost 6 bases, the J end lost 2 bases, and 7 bases lay between the germline ends. This CDR3 spans 12 amino acids. The CDR3 spells CAISPSNTEAFF. The DNA of the CDR3 is TGTGCCATCAGCCCCAGTAACACTGAAGCTTTCTTT.

The chain carries TRBV5-4 and TRBJ2-7, with 7 nucleotides matching TRBD2. CDR3 length: 14 amino acids. Germline V lookup: CDR1 SGHNT, CDR2 YYREEE (reference sequence). V was pared by 5 bases and J by 4 bases, with 9 bases of the junction left unmatched. The CDR3 nucleotides are TGTGCCAGCAGGTCGGCGGGAGCCTCATACGAGCAGTACTTC. Encoded protein: CASRSAGASYEQYF.

This clonotype was recorded at least ten times. The V and J genes are TRBV3-1 and TRBJ1-4; possibly TRBD1 for D (5 bases). V lost 1 base and J lost 6, with 12 bases in between. The CDR3 totals 15 residues. The germline V gene encodes CDR1 LGHDT and CDR2 YNNKEL (reference sequence). The CDR3 DNA is TGTGCCAGCAGCCAAGTGCGGGGGATGGATGAAAAACTGTTTTTT. This translates into CASSQVRGMDEKLFF.

This clonotype was observed at least ten times. The genes are TRBV5-6 and TRBJ2-7; the match to TRBD1 covers 9 bases. Germline CDR1 and CDR2: SGHDT and YYEEEE. V lost 4 bases to trimming and J lost 3 bases; unmatched junction nucleotides: 8. The CDR3 length is 15 residues. The CDR3 DNA sequence: TGTGCCAGCAGCCAAGGGACAGGGTTTCGCTACGAGCAGTACTTC. Residues: CASSQGTGFRYEQYF.

This clonotype was seen a handful of times. V and J are TRBV7-2 and TRBJ2-5, with 9 bases lining up with TRBD2. Germline V gene lookup returns CDR1 SGHTA and CDR2 FQGNSA. CDR3 length: 14 residues. Trimming removed 7 bases from V and 5 bases from J; junction bases left unmatched: 8. For the CDR3, the DNA is TGTGCCAGCACCGTAGCGGGAGTGGTGGAGACCCAGTACTTC. Its protein is CASTVAGVVETQYF.

The V call is TRBV20-1, the J call TRBJ2-7, with D uncertain. The CDR3 is 14 amino acids. The germline V gene has CDR1 DFQATT and CDR2 SNEGSKA (reference sequence). V was trimmed by 5 bases and J by 2 bases, leaving 16 bases between them. CDR3 nucleotides: TGCAGTGCTGAAGCCTTAAAAACGGCCTACGAGCAGTACTTC. This encodes CSAEALKTAYEQYF.

This clonotype was seen at least ten times. Here the CDR3 reads CASSMAGGPRYQETQYF. CDR3 DNA sequence: TGTGCCAGCAGCATGGCGGGAGGGCCTCGGTACCAAGAGACCCAGTACTTC. V gene TRBV28 combines with J gene TRBJ2-5; TRBD2 matches 9 bases. The CDR3 has 17 amino acids. With V trimmed by 6 bases and J by 0 bases, 11 bases remained unmatched. Germline V gives CDR1 MDHEN, CDR2 SYDVKM.

The chain combines TRBV7-2 with TRBJ2-2, with D hard to call. CDR1 is SGHTA, CDR2 FQGNSA, per germline. CDR3 length: 12 residues. V dropped 5 bases and J dropped 8 bases, with 9 bases sitting between them. The CDR3 DNA sequence: TGTGCCAGCAGCCTCGACGGGGGGGAGCTGTTTTTT. Its protein is CASSLDGGELFF.

The CDR3, as DNA: TGCGCCAGCAGCGTCCGGGACTTGGGTCGCACCGGGGAGCTGTTTTTT. Its protein is CASSVRDLGRTGELFF. This sequence joins TRBV5-1 and TRBJ2-2; TRBD2 might be the D (6 bases). Trimming removed 4 bases at V and 4 bases at J, with 17 bases between. CDR3 length equals 16 residues. The germline V gene has CDR1 SGHRS and CDR2 YFSETQ.

J is TRBJ2-7 and V is TRBV25-1, with TRBD1 matching 8 bases. Germline CDR1 is MGHDK and CDR2 is SYGVNS. The V segment lost 2 bases and the J segment 7 bases; nucleotides outside the gene matches: 4. The CDR3 is made up of 13 amino acids. The CDR3, as DNA: TGTGCCAGCAGTGAAACAGGGGGAAGGGAGCAGTACTTC. Translating it yields CASSETGGREQYF.